The present T cell receptor (beta chain) was sequenced within a study of OX40 agonist ivuxolimab in advanced cancers. The overall study: An agonistic human IgG2 monoclonal antibody against OX40 (CD134) was given. Eligibility rules accepted prior anti-PD-1, anti-PD-L1 or anti-CTLA-4 therapy, and roughly 40% had some.

Measured with immunoSEQ multiplex PCR; TCRdb has only the in-frame clones, and not every one. The table has roughly 50,000 clones, less than 95% seen once. The CDR3 runs 15 residues. Germline values: CDR1 SGHAT, CDR2 FQNNGV. Trimming took 5 bases from V and 2 from J, leaving 16 bases between them. This TCR was sampled from an adult with an advanced solid tumor such as melanoma, head and neck, liver or kidney cancer. Source: CD4+ or CD8+ T cells sorted from blood, taken in a trial of the OX40 agonist ivuxolimab. The chain recombines TRBV11-2 with TRBJ2-7, with D unclear. CDR3 residues: CASSPPSGPPYEQYF. The CDR3, as DNA: TGTGCCAGCAGCCCCCCCTCCGGGCCACCCTACGAGCAGTACTTC. Full variable domain (rest looked up from reference TRBV11-2 and TRBJ2-7): EAGVAQSPRYKIIEKRQSVAFWCNPISGHATLYWYQQILGQGPKLLIQFQNNGVVDDSQLPKDRFSAERLKGVDSTLKIQPAKLEDSAVYLCASSPPSGPPYEQYFGPGTRLTVT.